Listed below are T cell receptor beta chains from one sample, sequenced in a study of T cells in Graves' hyperthyroidism and ophthalmopathy. TCRdb reprocessed the multiplex PCR reads with MiXCR, giving one entry per CDR3 protein. Here the sample spans a few hundred thousand distinct CDR3 sequences, around a fifth being singletons. Sequencing was carried out using blood. Every receptor here comes from a woman in her 70s with Graves' ophthalmopathy. Each CDR3 is given with its conserved first and last residue. Fields, in order: V gene, clone size, J gene, D gene, CDR3 protein, CDR3 DNA. The D gene is left open where the match is weak. The size of a clone is reported for some rows only, either as once, few or many, or as a class for expanded clones.

>TRBV7-9|few|TRBJ2-7|TRBD2
CASSLGSLADLSSYEQYF
TGTGCCAGCAGCTTAGGGTCCCTAGCGGACTTGAGCTCCTACGAGCAGTACTTC
>TRBV6-2/TRBV6-3|many|TRBJ1-4|-
CASTRDGTNEKLFF
TGTGCCAGCACCCGGGACGGGACTAATGAAAAACTGTTTTTT
>TRBV12-3/TRBV12-4|many|TRBJ2-7|-
CASSLAPADYEQYF
TGTGCCAGCAGTTTAGCGCCAGCAGACTACGAGCAGTACTTC
>TRBV6-1|few|TRBJ2-7|TRBD2
CASSYLAGAGYEQYF
TGTGCCAGCAGTTATTTAGCGGGAGCGGGCTACGAGCAGTACTTC
>TRBV20-1|-|TRBJ2-1|TRBD2
CSAGTSGMQNEQFF
TGCAGTGCGGGGACTAGCGGGATGCAGAATGAGCAGTTCTTC
>TRBV30|few|TRBJ1-6|-
CAWSRRGDFSPLHF
TGTGCCTGGAGTCGGAGGGGGGATTTTTCACCCCTCCACTTT
>TRBV6-9|-|TRBJ1-5|-
CASSYAGEQPQHF
TGTGCCAGCAGTTACGCAGGGGAGCAGCCCCAGCATTTT
>TRBV6-1|few|TRBJ1-2|-
CASSDISGYTF
TGTGCCAGCAGTGATATCAGTGGCTACACCTTC
>TRBV2|many|TRBJ1-5|-
CASSEWAGGTPNQPQHF
TGTGCCAGCAGTGAATGGGCCGGGGGGACGCCCAATCAGCCCCAGCATTTT
>TRBV29-1|many|TRBJ2-5|-
CSVANRQETQYF
TGCAGCGTTGCAAACAGACAAGAGACCCAGTACTTC
>TRBV7-3|many|TRBJ2-1|-
CASSLSGTLGNEQFF
TGTGCCAGCAGCCTGAGCGGCACCCTTGGGAATGAGCAGTTCTTC
>TRBV7-9|-|TRBJ2-5|TRBD2
CASSKGTSWVGQETQYF
TGTGCCAGCAGCAAAGGGACTAGCTGGGTGGGACAAGAGACCCAGTACTTC
>TRBV7-9|-|TRBJ1-1|-
CASSPLRAGTTEAFF
TGTGCCAGCAGCCCCCTCCGCGCAGGGACCACTGAAGCTTTCTTT
>TRBV5-6|-|TRBJ2-7|TRBD1
CASSFNAGGTGGHEQYF
TGTGCCAGCAGCTTTAATGCAGGCGGGACAGGAGGCCACGAGCAGTACTTC
>TRBV11-2|many|TRBJ2-1|-
CASSLYSRGSEQFF
TGTGCCAGCAGCTTATACAGTCGGGGAAGTGAGCAGTTCTTC
>TRBV6-1|once|TRBJ1-6|TRBD1
CASSEASTGVTSPLHF
TGTGCCAGCAGTGAAGCGTCGACAGGGGTGACTTCACCCCTCCACTTT
>TRBV12-3/TRBV12-4|many|TRBJ2-5|-
CASSFRGRETQYF
TGTGCCAGCAGTTTCAGGGGGAGGGAGACCCAGTACTTC
>TRBV20-1|-|TRBJ1-4|TRBD1
CSAHRDRGEKLFF
TGCAGTGCTCACCGGGACAGGGGAGAAAAACTGTTTTTT
>TRBV19|few|TRBJ1-1|-
CASSMFQGGTEAFF
TGTGCCAGTAGTATGTTTCAGGGAGGCACTGAAGCTTTCTTT
>TRBV19|-|TRBJ2-3|-
CASSTSDGDTQYF
TGTGCCAGTAGTACCTCGGACGGAGATACGCAGTATTTT
>TRBV6-2/TRBV6-3|-|TRBJ2-5|-
CASRKTAQETQYF
TGTGCCAGCAGAAAGACAGCGCAAGAGACCCAGTACTTC
>TRBV2|many|TRBJ1-2|-
CASREAQGYGYTF
TGTGCCAGCAGAGAGGCGCAGGGGTATGGCTACACCTTC
>TRBV7-9|few|TRBJ1-5|-
CASTTDRFEQPQHF
TGTGCCAGCACCACCGACAGGTTTGAACAGCCCCAGCATTTT
>TRBV3-1|few|TRBJ2-1|-
CASSHPEVEQFF
TGTGCCAGCAGCCACCCGGAGGTTGAGCAGTTCTTC
>TRBV28|-|TRBJ1-3|-
CASSAAGPIFGNTIYF
TGTGCCAGCAGTGCGGCCGGGCCCATCTTTGGAAACACCATATATTTT
>TRBV5-1|once|TRBJ2-7|TRBD1
CASTFLGTGTYEQYF
TGCGCCAGCACCTTCCTGGGGACAGGGACCTACGAGCAGTACTTC
>TRBV5-1|once|TRBJ1-3|-
CASSPASGGSKNTIYF
TGCGCCAGCAGCCCGGCGTCCGGGGGTTCTAAAAACACCATATATTTT
>TRBV28|many|TRBJ2-7|TRBD1
CASSLIRSGQGRYEQYF
TGTGCCAGCAGTTTAATCCGATCAGGACAGGGTCGGTACGAGCAGTACTTC
>TRBV3-1|-|TRBJ2-7|TRBD2
CASRDSGSLYEQYF
TGTGCCAGCAGGGACAGCGGGAGTCTCTACGAGCAGTACTTC
>TRBV29-1|-|TRBJ2-2|TRBD2
CSGAGAGELFF
TGCAGCGGGGCGGGGGCCGGGGAGCTGTTTTTT
>TRBV6-1|-|TRBJ1-5|TRBD1
CASSDSIWDRGSDQPQHF
TGTGCCAGCAGTGATAGTATCTGGGACAGGGGTTCCGATCAGCCCCAGCATTTT
>TRBV28|-|TRBJ1-1|TRBD1
CASSQGGSNTEAFF
TGTGCCAGCAGTCAGGGGGGGTCGAACACTGAAGCTTTCTTT
>TRBV5-1|-|TRBJ2-7|TRBD2
CASSPMTSDSAYEQYF
TGCGCCAGCAGCCCCATGACTAGCGATTCGGCCTACGAGCAGTACTTC
>TRBV7-2|-|TRBJ2-7|-
CASSWDGILSYEQYF
TGTGCCAGCAGCTGGGACGGGATCCTCTCCTACGAGCAGTACTTC
>TRBV12-3/TRBV12-4|few|TRBJ2-5|-
CASSLGGVFQETQYF
TGTGCCAGCAGTTTAGGCGGCGTCTTCCAAGAGACCCAGTACTTC
>TRBV24-1|many|TRBJ1-5|-
CATSDPAGDTPDGQPQHF
TGTGCCACCAGTGACCCCGCGGGGGACACCCCTGATGGCCAGCCCCAGCATTTT
>TRBV9|-|TRBJ2-7|-
CASSVVEGTEQYF
TGTGCCAGCAGCGTAGTAGAGGGGACCGAGCAGTACTTC
>TRBV20-1|-|TRBJ2-7|TRBD1
CGASRTGGYEQYF
TGCGGTGCTAGCAGGACAGGGGGGTACGAGCAGTACTTC
>TRBV6-6|-|TRBJ2-6|-
CASSYSKRVRSNVLTF
TGTGCCAGCAGTTACTCGAAAAGGGTGAGGTCCAACGTCCTGACTTTC
>TRBV6-1|few|TRBJ1-2|TRBD1
CASTQGQGAGYGYTF
TGTGCCAGCACCCAGGGGCAGGGGGCGGGTTATGGCTACACCTTC
>TRBV10-1|many|TRBJ2-5|-
CASSESTGRGETQYF
TGCGCCAGCAGTGAGTCGACAGGGCGGGGGGAGACCCAGTACTTC
>TRBV3-1|-|TRBJ2-1|TRBD2
CASSVSSGGVDEQFF
TGTGCCAGCAGCGTGTCTAGCGGGGGTGTTGATGAGCAGTTCTTC
>TRBV3-1|many|TRBJ2-5|-
CASSLKWETQYF
TGTGCCAGCAGTTTGAAGTGGGAGACCCAGTACTTC
>TRBV3-1|few|TRBJ2-3|-
CASGGASTDTQYF
TGTGCCAGCGGGGGGGCGAGCACAGATACGCAGTATTTT
>TRBV5-1|few|TRBJ2-7|TRBD1
CASSFIRDSSYEQYF
TGCGCCAGCAGCTTCATACGGGACAGCTCCTACGAGCAGTACTTC
>TRBV4-3|few|TRBJ2-7|TRBD2
CASSPRTSGLYEQYF
TGCGCCAGCAGCCCCCGGACTAGCGGGCTCTACGAGCAGTACTTC
>TRBV7-9|-|TRBJ2-3|-
CASSPQQGVSTDTQYF
TGTGCCAGCAGCCCACAACAGGGAGTCAGCACAGATACGCAGTATTTT
>TRBV6-5|few|TRBJ2-7|-
CASSYSASWTTGSYEQYF
TGTGCCAGCAGTTACTCAGCGAGCTGGACAACCGGCTCCTACGAGCAGTACTTC
>TRBV5-6|few|TRBJ2-1|TRBD2
CASSPSPTSGYNEQFF
TGTGCCAGCAGCCCCTCCCCGACTAGCGGCTACAATGAGCAGTTCTTC
>TRBV3-1|few|TRBJ2-4|-
CASSQDSGLQYF
TGTGCCAGCAGCCAAGATTCGGGTCTTCAGTACTTC
>TRBV30|-|TRBJ2-1|TRBD2
CAWRGILAGVYNEQFF
TGTGCCTGGAGAGGGATCCTAGCGGGAGTATACAATGAGCAGTTCTTC
>TRBV6-2/TRBV6-3|-|TRBJ1-4|TRBD1
CASSYSGTGLQTNEKLFF
TGTGCCAGCAGTTACTCAGGGACAGGGCTTCAGACTAATGAAAAACTGTTTTTT
>TRBV19|-|TRBJ2-5|TRBD2
CATRGEQETQYF
TGTGCCACCCGGGGGGAGCAAGAGACCCAGTACTTC
>TRBV27|-|TRBJ2-7|-
CASSLYPAGAYEQYF
TGTGCCAGCAGTTTATATCCCGCCGGTGCCTACGAGCAGTACTTC
>TRBV29-1|-|TRBJ2-1|-
CSVEDLSHEQFF
TGCAGCGTTGAAGATCTTAGTCATGAGCAGTTCTTC
>TRBV9|few|TRBJ2-7|TRBD2
CASSVKGAGTYEQYF
TGTGCCAGCAGCGTAAAAGGAGCGGGGACCTACGAGCAGTACTTC
>TRBV20-1|many|TRBJ1-1|TRBD1
CSAKTGINTEAFF
TGCAGTGCCAAGACAGGGATTAACACTGAAGCTTTCTTT
>TRBV28|few|TRBJ1-2|-
CASRYGYGYTF
TGTGCCAGCAGATACGGATATGGCTACACCTTC